Below, 6 T cell receptor beta chains from the same sample are listed, as sequenced in a study of blood T cell repertoires in COVID-19 (dated by TCRdb to the early 2020s). The library was obtained by the immunoSEQ multiplex PCR assay. TCRdb retrieved this table from immuneACCESS and kept in-frame rearrangements only. Not all clones are present; in checked studies, unresolved V genes account for under half, and no reason is known for the remainder. The sample yields roughly 150,000 clones; approximately 91% were counted once. The ten largest make up roughly 5% of the sample. The source material was peripheral blood. These receptor sequences come from a man aged 18-30 years with COVID-19, enrolled during active disease.

The V and J genes are TRBV6-5 and TRBJ1-5; D call uncertain. The V end lost 4 bases, the J end lost 3 bases, and 16 bases lay between the germline ends. Germline V gene data show CDR1 as MNHEY and CDR2 as SVGAGI. This CDR3 has 16 amino acids. DNA for the CDR3: TGTGCCAGCAGTTCTCGAGCCCGAGGCTCCAATCAGCCCCAGCATTTT. Encoded protein: CASSSRARGSNQPQHF.

The rearrangement joins TRBV13 to TRBJ2-2; 7 nucleotides agree with TRBD1. Trimming took 4 bases from V and 4 from J; bases not matched to a gene: 9. The CDR3 extends over 16 amino acids. The germline V gene has CDR1 PRHDT and CDR2 FYEKMQ (reference sequence). The DNA for the CDR3 is TGTGCCAGCAGCTCCGCCAGGGGGTTCGGCACCGGGGAGCTGTTTTTT. This encodes CASSSARGFGTGELFF.

Remarks on this clone: Other DNA sequences in this sample translate to the same CDR3. This chain links TRBV11-2 with TRBJ1-5; the D gene is possibly TRBD1 (6 bases). CDR3 length: 15 amino acids. CDR1 is SGHAT, CDR2 FQNNGV, per germline. The ends were cut back, 0 bases at V and 4 bases at J, with 10 bases in the middle. The CDR3 spells CASSLEGQLNQPQHF. In DNA, the CDR3 is TGTGCCAGCAGCTTAGAAGGACAGCTTAATCAGCCCCAGCATTTT.

J is TRBJ2-1 and V is TRBV11-2; possibly TRBD2 for D (5 bases). There are 16 residues in the CDR3. Trimming took off 1 base at V and 1 base at J, with 11 bases between the two ends. Germline V gene data show CDR1 as SGHAT and CDR2 as FQNNGV. The CDR3 coding sequence is TGTGCCAGCAGCTTAGTCGGGGATCAATCCTACAATGAGCAGTTCTTC. The encoded protein is CASSLVGDQSYNEQFF.

The rearrangement links TRBV27 to TRBJ2-7; D gene ambiguous. Germline values: CDR1 MNHEY, CDR2 SMNVEV (reference sequence). The CDR3 totals 14 residues. Between the trimmed V and J ends, which lost 3 bases and 0 bases, there was a span of 9 bases. The chain's CDR3 is CASSFGFGSYEQYF. The CDR3 nucleotides read TGTGCCAGCAGTTTCGGGTTCGGCTCCTACGAGCAGTACTTC.

This sequence joins TRBV10-1 and TRBJ2-3; 7 bases are shared with TRBD2. The CDR3 consists of 15 residues. The ends lost 0 bases at V and 4 bases at J; junction bases unmatched: 4. Germline V gene sequence: CDR1 WNHNN, CDR2 SYGVQD (reference sequence). CDR3 coding DNA: TGCGCCAGCAGTGAGTCGCTGGCGGGAGCAGATACGCAGTATTTT. Translated: CASSESLAGADTQYF.